This is a list of T cell receptor beta chains from one sample in a study of T cells expressing NK-cell markers. TCRdb reanalyzed the 5' RACE reads and collapses them to one entry per CDR3 protein, without DNA. In total, the table holds 150,000 to 200,000 distinct CDR3 sequences. Sequencing input: blood T cells: a sorted CD56 or NKG2C T cell subset, CD4+ or CD8+ T cells, or bulk PBMC T cells (not recorded which). Source of these receptors: a man aged 18-75 years in good health. The CDR3 runs from the conserved cysteine through the conserved F or W.

V gene	J gene	CDR3 protein
TRBV4-1	TRBJ2-1	CASSLRTSGQIGSYNEQFF
TRBV7-6	TRBJ2-2	CASSPAIAGDTGELFF
TRBV6-1	TRBJ2-1	CASRGYFYNEQFF
TRBV11-2	TRBJ2-5	CASSLSTSGGETQYF
TRBV18	TRBJ1-1	CASSPGQGWNTEAFF
TRBV9	TRBJ1-3	CASRGEDTISGNTIYF
TRBV6-1	TRBJ2-7	CASGWTGDGYEQYF
TRBV7-8	TRBJ2-2	CASSSIQGFTGELFF
TRBV29-1	TRBJ1-2	CSVWTGENYGYTF
TRBV9	TRBJ2-3	CASSATGALSTDTQYF
TRBV12-3/TRBV12-4	TRBJ2-1	CASRDDSHNEQFF
TRBV7-9	TRBJ2-1	CASSSPPPLNEQFF
TRBV27	TRBJ2-7	CASSLSFGQLIYEQYF
TRBV5-1	TRBJ2-7	CASSFDAGQGVGEQYF
TRBV6-1	TRBJ2-1	CASRLSINEQFF
TRBV5-1	TRBJ2-3	CASSLGLLAGIASTDTQYF
TRBV20-1	TRBJ1-1	CSAEQKRVLTEAFF
TRBV4-2	TRBJ2-1	CASSQEKDRGYNEQFF
TRBV7-9	TRBJ2-5	CASSITLDGQETQYF
TRBV15	TRBJ2-7	CATSRERESELYEQYF
TRBV10-3	TRBJ2-4	CATGTSGGAYDF
TRBV13	TRBJ2-5	CASSLGQAGDRDQETQYF
TRBV28	TRBJ1-5	CASSDPQLRGQGYNQPQHF
TRBV4-2	TRBJ2-1	CASSQDARGNEQFF
TRBV29-1	TRBJ2-2	CSVLGRNRELFF